These 10 T cell receptor beta chains share one sample of origin, sequenced in a study of spatial heterogeneity in lung cancer. MiXCR, applied by TCRdb to the 5' RACE reads, yields one record per CDR3 protein. Among about 35,000 distinct CDR3 sequences listed, 2.5% to 3.5% were seen once. Time point denoted: sample taken at primary tumor resection. The sequenced sample was normal lung tissue next to the tumor, obtained at surgery. All receptors derive from a male donor with early-stage non-small cell lung cancer.

The V gene is TRBV25-1, the J gene TRBJ1-2, with D maybe TRBD1 (6 bases). Germline V gene data show CDR1 as MGHDK and CDR2 as SYGVNS. Deletions cut 4 bases from V and 7 bases from J, with 16 bases between. The CDR3 spans 14 residues. The CDR3 spells CASSASGLRGGYTF. CDR3 bases: TGTGCCAGCAGTGCCTCCGGCCTCAGGGGTGGCTACACCTTC.

The sample holds many counts of this clonotype. This rearrangement joins TRBV7-9 to TRBJ1-2; D is perhaps TRBD1 (5 bases). V was shortened by 4 bases and J by 3 bases, with 18 bases between the two germline ends. This CDR3 is built from 16 residues. Germline CDR1 SEHNR, CDR2 FQNEAQ (reference sequence). This chain's CDR3 is CASSSTSQGWDYGYTF. The CDR3 DNA sequence: TGTGCCAGCAGCTCCACCTCCCAGGGATGGGACTATGGCTACACCTTC.

This clonotype was seen at least ten times. CDR3 loop: CASSPAGGSGSVYEQYF. DNA for the CDR3: TGTGCCAGCAGCCCCGCGGGGGGTAGCGGGAGTGTATACGAGCAGTACTTC. The chain carries TRBV7-8 and TRBJ2-7, with TRBD2 identical over 9 bases. Germline V gene data show CDR1 as SGHVS and CDR2 as FQNEAQ. This CDR3 is built from 17 residues. The V gene end was trimmed by 5 bases and the J gene end by 4 bases; junction bases not matched to a gene: 15.

The chain joins TRBV7-9 to TRBJ2-5; D remains unclear. Germline V gives CDR1 SEHNR, CDR2 FQNEAQ (reference sequence). The CDR3 loop spans 15 amino acids. The ends were cut back, 4 bases at V and 4 bases at J, with 16 bases in the middle. The CDR3 DNA reads TGTGCCAGCAGCTCCACCCGGAGCACTCGAGAGACCCAGTACTTC. Encoded protein: CASSSTRSTRETQYF.

As to this clonotype: The junction shows a germline mismatch at one end, possibly a read error. V usage is TRBV29-1 and J usage is TRBJ2-2; 7 bases match TRBD2. Looked up from germline, CDR1 is SQVTM and CDR2 is ANQGSEA. The CDR3 loop spans 14 amino acids. The CDR3 is CSVGEGRASGELFF. Written as DNA, the CDR3 is TGCAGCGTTGGTGAGGGGAGGGCCTCCGGGGAGCTATTTTTT.

This clonotype occurred many times. This sequence joins TRBV5-1 and TRBJ1-1; tentatively, D is TRBD1 (5 bases). Germline V CDR1 and CDR2: SGHRS, YFSETQ. This CDR3 region has 14 residues. V gave up 4 bases and J gave up 4 bases, with 14 bases separating them. CDR3 sequence: CASSPTPGSTEAFF. CDR3 nucleotides: TGCGCCAGCAGCCCTACTCCAGGGAGCACTGAAGCTTTCTTT.

Ten or more counts support this clonotype. This chain connects TRBV29-1 to TRBJ2-2, with TRBD2 matching over 12 bases. Germline assignment: CDR1 SQVTM and CDR2 ANQGSEA. V shed 7 bases and J 8 bases; nucleotides not matched to a gene: 8. The CDR3 loop spans 14 amino acids. The CDR3 region has the DNA TGCAGCGCCAGGGGACTAGCGGGTCCAGGGGAGCTGTTTTTT. It encodes CSARGLAGPGELFF.

This clonotype was seen at least ten times. The genes are TRBV29-1 and TRBJ2-3; D gene uncertain. Deletions cut 6 bases from V and 4 bases from J, with 14 bases between. Germline V gene lookup returns CDR1 SQVTM and CDR2 ANQGSEA. This CDR3 is built from 13 residues. The DNA for the CDR3 is TGCAGCGTCTCCCGGGCCACCGCAGATACGCAGTATTTT. It yields the protein CSVSRATADTQYF.

This clonotype was detected many times. The chain has TRBV10-3 and TRBJ2-3; weak D call: TRBD1 (7 bases). The CDR3 length is 15 residues. Germline assignment: CDR1 ENHRY and CDR2 SYGVKD. Trimming pared 5 bases from V and 0 bases from J, leaving 12 bases between. CDR3 coding DNA: TGTGCCATCAGTCGGAGGGGGCAAAGCACAGATACGCAGTATTTT. Translation gives CAISRRGQSTDTQYF.

In its sample, this clonotype was seen many times. This rearrangement joins TRBV4-2 to TRBJ1-2, with D hard to call. V was trimmed by 0 bases and J by 6 bases, leaving 14 bases between them. Germline V CDR1 and CDR2: LGHNA, YNFKEQ. The CDR3 has 15 residues. CDR3 bases: TGTGCCAGCAGCCAAGAAGCAGTCGGAGGGAATGGCTACACCTTC. Protein: CASSQEAVGGNGYTF.